The clone carrying this TCR beta chain was recorded many times. The antigen is unknown. This sample was taken from a study of CD8 T cells in ankylosing spondylitis. Germline V gene lookup returns CDR1 SNHLY and CDR2 FYNNEI. V was shortened by 3 bases and J by 4 bases, with 10 bases between the two germline ends. The CDR3 is 14 residues long. By quantitative 5'-RACE with molecular barcodes, the TCR beta libraries were made. TCRdb re-derived calls from the 5' RACE reads in MiXCR, one entry per CDR3 protein. The sample consists of approximately 540,000 distinct CDR3 sequences, roughly 12% of them appearing once. Regarding the study as a whole: What seemed typical of ankylosing spondylitis blood was a TCR beta motif built from roughly 8 highly homologous variants.

The sequencing sample was made of blood, either unsorted or a sorted T cell fraction (not recorded which). This sequence was found in a male donor with ankylosing spondylitis. V usage is TRBV2 and J usage is TRBJ1-5; D ambiguous. CDR3 nucleotides: TGTGCCAGCAGTGAGAGTTATTTAAATCAGCCCCAGCATTTT. Translating gives CASSESYLNQPQHF.